This T cell receptor beta chain was documented in a study of T cells expressing NK-cell markers. Overall study context: Seropositivity for HCMV was found in seven of the eight sequenced donors, with one seronegative.

Germline V gives CDR1 SQVTM, CDR2 ANQGSEA. This CDR3 is built from 12 residues. One entry per CDR3 protein, without DNA, is what TCRdb gives after re-calling the 5' RACE reads. The sample holds 400,000 to 550,000 distinct CDR3 sequences. The TCR comes from a woman aged 18 to 75 in good health. The J gene is TRBJ1-2, the V gene TRBV29-1; TCRdb's D call, TRBD1, is unchecked because there is no DNA. The material sequenced was blood T cells: a sorted CD56 or NKG2C T cell subset, CD4+ or CD8+ T cells, or bulk PBMC T cells (not recorded which). The CDR3 protein is CSVETGNYGYTF. Full variable domain (remainder filled in from reference TRBV29-1 and TRBJ1-2): SAVISQKPSRDICQRGTSLTIQCQVDSQVTMMFWYRQQPGQSLTLIATANQGSEATYESGFVIDKFPISRPNLTFSTLTVSNMSPEDSSIYLCSVETGNYGYTFGSGTRLTVV.